The 24 T cell receptor beta chains listed next were all sequenced from one sample in a study of T cell responses to AZD1222 COVID-19 vaccine. Sequenced by immunoSEQ multiplex PCR; TCRdb stores in-frame clones only, minus some. The sample consists of some 150,000 clones, approximately 88% of them appearing once. Here the sequenced sample was peripheral blood, taken on day 0 of MenACWY control vaccination. The receptor source for this set is an adult in good health.

The sample holds one count of this clone. This chain uses TRBV28 with TRBJ1-2; unclear D gene. This CDR3 has 13 residues. The germline V gene encodes CDR1 MDHEN and CDR2 SYDVKM. V shed 2 bases and J shed 5 bases, with 9 bases lying between them. The CDR3 sequence: CASSLGKVYGYTF. CDR3 DNA: TGTGCCAGCAGTTTAGGGAAAGTTTATGGCTACACCTTC.

This chain connects TRBV16 to TRBJ2-4; D is ambiguous. The CDR3 covers 14 residues. Germline V lookup: CDR1 KGHSY, CDR2 FQNENV. The V end lost 4 bases, the J end lost 8 bases, and 15 bases lay between the germline ends. CDR3 sequence (DNA): TGTGCCAGCAGCCCCGACGGCTTGGGGTACATTCAGTACTTC. This translates into CASSPDGLGYIQYF.

This chain joins TRBV4-3 and TRBJ2-7; D gene unclear. This CDR3 is built from 15 residues. CDR1 and CDR2 (germline): LGHNA, YSLEER. V dropped 0 bases and J dropped 0 bases, with 9 bases sitting between them. CDR3 DNA: TGCGCCAGCAGCCAAGATCTCTCCAACTCCTACGAGCAGTACTTC. The encoded protein is CASSQDLSNSYEQYF.

The CDR3 DNA sequence: TGTGCCAGCAGCTGGACAGTCTCCTACGAGCAGTACTTC. Its protein product is CASSWTVSYEQYF. V usage is TRBV11-2 and J usage is TRBJ2-7; the D gene is possibly TRBD1 (6 bases). V was clipped by 4 bases and J by 0 bases, with 7 bases between them. CDR1 is SGHAT and CDR2 is FQNNGV in the germline V gene. CDR3 size: 13 residues.

J is TRBJ1-1 and V is TRBV7-8, with 8 bases aligning to TRBD1. CDR1 SGHVS and CDR2 FQNEAQ come from the germline V gene. V dropped 5 bases and J dropped 7; count of bases not matched to a gene: 0. The CDR3 contains 11 residues. The CDR3 nucleotides read TGTGCCAGCAGCACAGGGGGTGAAGCTTTCTTT. Translation gives CASSTGGEAFF.

The genes are TRBV11-2 and TRBJ2-7, with 14 nucleotides matching TRBD2. The trim removed 5 bases at V and 4 bases at J, leaving 7 bases unmatched. The CDR3 runs to 16 residues. CDR1 SGHAT and CDR2 FQNNGV come from the germline V gene. CDR3 coding DNA: TGTGCCAGCAGCCCCGGGACTAGCGGGAGAGGGTACGAGCAGTACTTC. Protein product: CASSPGTSGRGYEQYF. Complete variable domain (other parts from reference TRBV11-2 and TRBJ2-7): EAGVAQSPRYKIIEKRQSVAFWCNPISGHATLYWYQQILGQGPKLLIQFQNNGVVDDSQLPKDRFSAERLKGVDSTLKIQPAKLEDSAVYLCASSPGTSGRGYEQYFGPGTRLTVT.

J is TRBJ2-7 and V is TRBV24-1; the match to TRBD1 covers 9 bases. Germline V gives CDR1 KGHDR, CDR2 SFDVKD. Losses at the gene ends were 4 bases for V and 6 bases for J; bases not matched to a gene: 6. CDR3 length: 14 residues. Written as DNA, the CDR3 is TGTGCCACCAGTGACCCTACAGGGGGCTCCGAGCAGTACTTC. It yields the protein CATSDPTGGSEQYF.

The chain uses TRBV30 and TRBJ2-5; no reliable D call. The germline gives CDR1 GTSNPN, CDR2 SVGIG (reference sequence). The CDR3 has 11 amino acids. Trimming stripped 0 bases from V and 2 bases from J, with 1 base between. The CDR3 sequence is CAWSVQETQYF. In nucleotides, the CDR3 is TGTGCCTGGAGTGTTCAAGAGACCCAGTACTTC.

This chain links TRBV29-1 with TRBJ2-1, with TRBD2 matching 12 bases. V was pared by 4 bases and J by 7 bases, with 8 bases of the junction left unmatched. From germline, CDR1 is SQVTM and CDR2 ANQGSEA. CDR3 length equals 15 residues. CDR3 in DNA: TGCAGCGTTGTCGGGTCTAGCGGGAGGGTTAATGAGCAGTTCTTC. Its translation: CSVVGSSGRVNEQFF.

This chain connects TRBV7-9 to TRBJ2-7; 7 bases match TRBD2. The V gene's germline CDR1 is SEHNR and CDR2 FQNEAQ (reference sequence). The CDR3 is 15 residues long. J gave up 2 bases and V 4 bases, and 8 bases lay outside the gene matches. The CDR3 DNA reads as TGTGCCAGCAGCTCCAACCGGGACTATACCTACGAGCAGTACTTC. Residues: CASSSNRDYTYEQYF.

V usage is TRBV6-5 and J usage is TRBJ2-7; 15 nucleotides match TRBD2. The germline V gene has CDR1 MNHEY and CDR2 SVGAGI. The CDR3 is 15 amino acids. V was pared by 6 bases and J by 4 bases, with 4 bases of the junction left unmatched. The CDR3 region has the DNA TGTGCCAGCAGGCGGGGACTAGCGGGGGGTTACGAGCAGTACTTC. Encoded protein: CASRRGLAGGYEQYF.

V and J are TRBV6-5 and TRBJ1-6, with unresolved D. Germline V CDR1 and CDR2: MNHEY, SVGAGI. The CDR3 extends over 15 amino acids. V lost 6 bases and J lost 4, with 13 bases in between. CDR3 sequence reads: CASSTRHVYNSPLHF. CDR3 nucleotides: TGTGCCAGCAGCACACGACACGTTTATAATTCACCCCTCCACTTT.

The chain joins TRBV6-1 to TRBJ1-6; D is uncertain. The CDR3 has 17 residues. V lost 3 bases and J 0 bases, leaving 12 bases between the germline ends. Per germline, CDR1 MNHNS and CDR2 SASEGT. The DNA for the CDR3 is TGTGCCAGCAGTGATACCGGACGCAGCTCCTATAATTCACCCCTCCACTTT. The encoded protein is CASSDTGRSSYNSPLHF.

This CDR3 is CASSYGSGDRNGAQYF. Written as DNA, the CDR3 is TGTGCCAGCAGTTACGGCTCCGGGGACAGGAACGGGGCCCAGTACTTC. The chain carries TRBV6-6 and TRBJ2-5, with 8 nucleotides matching TRBD1. This CDR3 is 16 amino acids long. The V and J ends lost 2 bases and 9 bases, in that order; junction bases with no gene match: 14. Per the germline V gene, CDR1 is MNHNY and CDR2 is SVGAGI (reference sequence).

The chain couples TRBV7-9 to TRBJ2-7; D gene unclear. V shed 5 bases and J shed 2 bases, with 16 bases lying between them. The CDR3 is made up of 15 amino acids. CDR1 is SEHNR and CDR2 is FQNEAQ in the germline V gene (reference sequence). The CDR3 DNA follows: TGTGCCAGCAGCCCCACGCCCGGACGGGCCTACGAGCAGTACTTC. Its translation: CASSPTPGRAYEQYF. The whole variable domain, remainder taken from reference TRBV7-9 and TRBJ2-7, is DTGVSQNPRHKITKRGQNVTFRCDPISEHNRLYWYRQTLGQGPEFLTYFQNEAQLEKSRLLSDRFSAERPKGSFSTLEIQRTEQGDSAMYLCASSPTPGRAYEQYFGPGTRLTVT.

The rearrangement uses TRBV18 and TRBJ2-6; no reliable D call. Germline V gives CDR1 KGHSH, CDR2 LQKENI. Trimming shortened V by 6 bases and J by 0 bases, and 3 bases separated the two germline ends. The CDR3 is made up of 13 amino acids. CDR3 DNA sequence: TGTGCCAGCTCCTCCTCTGGGGCCAACGTCCTGACTTTC. Translating it yields CASSSSGANVLTF.

The chain carries TRBV6-5 and TRBJ2-7, with D maybe TRBD1 (6 bases). From germline, CDR1 is MNHEY and CDR2 SVGAGI. The V end was cut by 6 bases, the J end by 0 bases, with 9 bases between. This CDR3 has 13 amino acids. DNA for the CDR3: TGTGCCAGCAGGCAACAGGGCTCCTACGAGCAGTACTTC. Amino acids: CASRQQGSYEQYF.

In its sample, this clone was seen once. The rearrangement uses TRBV6-6 and TRBJ2-3; 12 bases are a match to TRBD2. Unmatched junction bases numbered 2, after V lost 7 bases and J lost 3 bases. In germline, CDR1 is MNHNY, CDR2 SVGAGI (reference sequence). This CDR3 comprises 14 residues. The chain's CDR3 is CASKTSGRTDTQYF. The CDR3 DNA reads as TGTGCCAGCAAGACTAGCGGGAGAACAGATACGCAGTATTTT.

This chain connects TRBV3-1 (or the pseudogene TRBV3-2) to TRBJ2-7, with D tentatively TRBD2 (6 bases). Germline loops: CDR1 LGHDT, CDR2 YNNKEL (reference sequence). The CDR3 has 15 residues. Trimming took off 3 bases at V and 4 bases at J, with 16 bases between the two ends. Here the CDR3 reads CASSQPGLGAYEQYF. In nucleotides, the CDR3 is TGTGCCAGCAGCCAGCCGGGACTGGGAGCTTACGAGCAGTACTTC.

The chain combines TRBV28 with TRBJ2-1, with 11 bases lining up with TRBD2. The V gene end was trimmed by 6 bases and the J gene end by 2 bases; junction bases not matched to a gene: 6. There are 16 residues in the CDR3. Looked up from germline, CDR1 is MDHEN and CDR2 is SYDVKM. The CDR3 DNA follows: TGTGCCAGCAGCCCCGGACTAGCGGGTCCCTACAATGAGCAGTTCTTC. Its translation is CASSPGLAGPYNEQFF. Combining the CDR3 with reference TRBV28 and TRBJ2-1 gives the whole variable domain DVKVTQSSRYLVKRTGEKVFLECVQDMDHENMFWYRQDPGLGLRLIYFSYDVKMKEKGDIPEGYSVSREKKERFSLILESASTNQTSMYLCASSPGLAGPYNEQFFGPGTRLTVL.

The chain has TRBV6-2 or TRBV6-3 and TRBJ2-3; tentatively, D is TRBD2 (5 bases). Germline CDR1 is MNHEY and CDR2 is SVGEGT. The V end lost 5 bases, the J end lost 6 bases, and 9 bases lay between the germline ends. This CDR3 contains 12 residues. The chain's CDR3 is CASSTSLDTQYF. The CDR3 region has the DNA TGTGCCAGCAGTACTAGTCTGGATACGCAGTATTTT.

The table lists this clone with a count of one. The chain combines TRBV2 with TRBJ2-2; D might be TRBD1 (5 bases). The CDR3 spans 13 residues. Germline V gene data show CDR1 as SNHLY and CDR2 as FYNNEI. V shed 7 bases and J shed 5 bases, with 11 bases lying between them. The CDR3 nucleotides are TGTGCCAGCATGAAAGGGGTAACCGGGGAGCTGTTTTTT. As protein: CASMKGVTGELFF.

This chain connects TRBV7-2 to TRBJ2-1; perhaps TRBD2 as D (5 bases). From germline, CDR1 is SGHTA and CDR2 FQGNSA. V dropped 1 base and J dropped 3 bases, with 10 bases sitting between them. The CDR3 is made up of 15 amino acids. CDR3 amino acids: CASSLGRALYNEQFF. As DNA, the CDR3 is TGTGCCAGCAGCTTAGGGCGGGCTCTCTACAATGAGCAGTTCTTC.

In its sample, this clone was seen once. This chain links TRBV5-4 with TRBJ1-1; TRBD1 aligns across 8 bases. The V gene's germline CDR1 is SGHNT and CDR2 YYREEE (reference sequence). The CDR3 sequence is 16 residues long. J lost 1 base, V lost 4 bases, and 9 bases had no gene match. CDR3 region: CASSAGQGGTNTEAFF. CDR3 bases: TGTGCCAGCAGCGCCGGACAGGGTGGGACGAACACTGAAGCTTTCTTT.